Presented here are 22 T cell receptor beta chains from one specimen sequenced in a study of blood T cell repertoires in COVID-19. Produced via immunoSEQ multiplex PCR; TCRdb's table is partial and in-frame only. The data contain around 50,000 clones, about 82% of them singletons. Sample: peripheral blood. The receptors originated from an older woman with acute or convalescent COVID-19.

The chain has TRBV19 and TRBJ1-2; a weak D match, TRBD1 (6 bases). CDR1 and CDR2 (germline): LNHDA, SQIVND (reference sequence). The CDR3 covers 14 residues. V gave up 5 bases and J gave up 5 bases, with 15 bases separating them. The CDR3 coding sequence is TGTGCCAGTAGTCCCAACAGGGATTTTTATGGCTACACCTTC. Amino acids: CASSPNRDFYGYTF. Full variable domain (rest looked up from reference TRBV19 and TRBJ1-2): DGGITQSPKYLFRKEGQNVTLSCEQNLNHDAMYWYRQDPGQGLRLIYYSQIVNDFQKGDIAEGYSVSREKKESFPLTVTSAQKNPTAFYLCASSPNRDFYGYTFGSGTRLTVV.

CDR3 sequence reads: CASSLRQGGEQFF. CDR3 DNA sequence: TGCGCCAGCAGCTTGCGACAGGGGGGTGAGCAGTTCTTC. The chain combines TRBV5-1 with TRBJ2-1, with 9 bases identical to TRBD1. V shed 1 base, J shed 9 bases, and the junction held 2 bases outside the gene matches. The CDR3 spans 13 residues. Germline V gene lookup returns CDR1 SGHRS and CDR2 YFSETQ.

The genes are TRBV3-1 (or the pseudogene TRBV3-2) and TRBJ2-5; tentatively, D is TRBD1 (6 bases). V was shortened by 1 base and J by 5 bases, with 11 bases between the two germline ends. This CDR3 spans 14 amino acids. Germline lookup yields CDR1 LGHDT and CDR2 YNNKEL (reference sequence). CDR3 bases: TGTGCCAGCAGCCAAGGGGGGCCTGAGGAGACCCAGTACTTC. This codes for CASSQGGPEETQYF.

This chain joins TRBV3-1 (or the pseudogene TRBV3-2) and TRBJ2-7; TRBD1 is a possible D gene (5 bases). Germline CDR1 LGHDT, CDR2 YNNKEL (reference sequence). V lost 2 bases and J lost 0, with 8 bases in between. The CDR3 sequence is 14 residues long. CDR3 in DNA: TGTGCCAGCAGCCAACAGGGCCTCTCCTACGAGCAGTACTTC. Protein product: CASSQQGLSYEQYF.

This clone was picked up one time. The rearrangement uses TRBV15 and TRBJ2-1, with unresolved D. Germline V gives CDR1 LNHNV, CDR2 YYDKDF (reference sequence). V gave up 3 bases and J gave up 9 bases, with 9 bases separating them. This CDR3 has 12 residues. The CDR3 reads CATSSPLREQFF. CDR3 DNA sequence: TGTGCCACCAGCAGTCCTTTGCGTGAGCAGTTCTTC.

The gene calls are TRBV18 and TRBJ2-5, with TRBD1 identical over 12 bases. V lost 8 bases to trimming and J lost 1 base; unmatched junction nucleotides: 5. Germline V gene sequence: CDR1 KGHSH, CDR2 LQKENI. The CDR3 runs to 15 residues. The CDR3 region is CASQGGQGAQETQYF. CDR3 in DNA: TGTGCCAGCCAAGGGGGACAGGGGGCCCAAGAGACCCAGTACTTC.

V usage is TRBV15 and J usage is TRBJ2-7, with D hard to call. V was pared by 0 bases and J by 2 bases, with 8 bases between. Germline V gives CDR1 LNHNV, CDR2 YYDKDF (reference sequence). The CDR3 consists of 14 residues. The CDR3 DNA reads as TGTGCCACCAGCAGAGATCGAGGAACCTACGAGCAGTACTTC. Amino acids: CATSRDRGTYEQYF.

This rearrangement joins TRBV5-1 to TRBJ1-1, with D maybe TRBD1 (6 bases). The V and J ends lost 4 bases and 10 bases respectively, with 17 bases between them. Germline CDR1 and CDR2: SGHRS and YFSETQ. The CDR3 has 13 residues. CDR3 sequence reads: CASSPDRPDRAFF. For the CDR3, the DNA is TGCGCCAGCAGCCCGGACAGACCTGATAGAGCTTTCTTT.

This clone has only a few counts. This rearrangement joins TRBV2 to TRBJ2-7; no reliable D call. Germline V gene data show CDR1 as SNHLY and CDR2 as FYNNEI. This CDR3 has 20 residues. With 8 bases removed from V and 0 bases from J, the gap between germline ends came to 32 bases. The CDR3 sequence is CASYSWALGHSDIGSYEQYF. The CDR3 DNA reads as TGTGCCAGCTACTCCTGGGCCCTTGGCCATTCCGACATCGGCTCCTACGAGCAGTACTTC. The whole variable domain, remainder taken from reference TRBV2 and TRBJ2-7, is EPEVTQTPSHQVTQMGQEVILRCVPISNHLYFYWYRQILGQKVEFLVSFYNNEISEKSEIFDDQFSVERPDGSNFTLKIRSTKLEDSAMYFCASYSWALGHSDIGSYEQYFGPGTRLTVT.

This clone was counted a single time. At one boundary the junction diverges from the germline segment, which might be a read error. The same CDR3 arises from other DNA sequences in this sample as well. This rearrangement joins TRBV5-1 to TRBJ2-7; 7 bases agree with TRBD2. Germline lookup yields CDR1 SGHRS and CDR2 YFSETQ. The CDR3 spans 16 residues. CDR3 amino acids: CASSLGFTSVTYEQYF. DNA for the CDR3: TGCGCCAGCAGCTTGGGGTTTACTAGCGTCACCTATGAGCAGTACTTC. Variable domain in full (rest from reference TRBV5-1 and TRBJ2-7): KAGVTQTPRYLIKTRGQQVTLSCSPISGHRSVSWYQQTPGQGLQFLFEYFSETQRNKGNFPGRFSGRQFSNSRSEMNVSTLELGDSALYLCASSLGFTSVTYEQYFGPGTRLTVT.

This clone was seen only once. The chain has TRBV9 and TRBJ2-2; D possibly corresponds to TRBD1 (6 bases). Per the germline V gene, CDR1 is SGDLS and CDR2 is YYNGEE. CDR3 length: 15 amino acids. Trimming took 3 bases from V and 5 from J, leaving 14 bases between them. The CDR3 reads CASSATGLGTGELFF. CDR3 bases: TGTGCCAGCAGCGCCACAGGGTTGGGAACCGGGGAGCTGTTTTTT.

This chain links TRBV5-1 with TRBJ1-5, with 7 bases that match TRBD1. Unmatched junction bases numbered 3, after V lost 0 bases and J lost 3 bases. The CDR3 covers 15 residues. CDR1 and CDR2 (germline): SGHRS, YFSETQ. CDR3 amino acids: CASSLGQGDNQPQHF. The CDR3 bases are TGCGCCAGCAGCTTGGGACAGGGTGACAATCAGCCCCAGCATTTT.

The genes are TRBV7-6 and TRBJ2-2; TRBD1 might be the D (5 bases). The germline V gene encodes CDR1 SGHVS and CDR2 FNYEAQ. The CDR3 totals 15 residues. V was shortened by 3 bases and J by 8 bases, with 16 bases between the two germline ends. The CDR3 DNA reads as TGTGCCAGCAGCTTGGGGCCCCAAGCCACTGGGGAGCTGTTTTTT. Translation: CASSLGPQATGELFF.

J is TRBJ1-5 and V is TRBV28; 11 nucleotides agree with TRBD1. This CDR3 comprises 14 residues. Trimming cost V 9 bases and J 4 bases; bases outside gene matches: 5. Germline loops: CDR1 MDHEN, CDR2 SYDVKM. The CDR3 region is CASGDRGFNQPQHF. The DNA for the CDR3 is TGTGCCAGTGGGGACAGGGGGTTTAATCAGCCCCAGCATTTT.

CDR3: CASSQHSTRTNNEQFF. The DNA for the CDR3 is TGTGCCAGCAGCCAACACAGCACCAGAACAAACAATGAGCAGTTCTTC. This chain links TRBV14 with TRBJ2-1, with D unclear. CDR1 and CDR2 (germline): SGHDN, FVKESK. CDR3 length: 16 amino acids. Trimming left V 2 bases short and J 5 bases short, with 16 bases between.

In nucleotides, the CDR3 is TGTGCCACCAGTGATTTGTCCAGGGACTATGGCTACACCTTC. Protein: CATSDLSRDYGYTF. The chain joins TRBV24-1 to TRBJ1-2; maybe TRBD1 (5 bases). CDR3 length: 14 residues. CDR1 KGHDR and CDR2 SFDVKD come from the germline V gene. V shed 0 bases and J shed 3 bases, with 7 bases lying between them.

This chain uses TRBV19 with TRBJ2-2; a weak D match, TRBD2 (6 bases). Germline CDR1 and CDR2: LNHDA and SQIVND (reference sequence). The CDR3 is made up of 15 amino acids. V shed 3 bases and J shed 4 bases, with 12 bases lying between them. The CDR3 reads CASSIAGPITGELFF. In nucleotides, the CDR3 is TGTGCCAGTAGTATCGCGGGACCGATCACCGGGGAGCTGTTTTTT.

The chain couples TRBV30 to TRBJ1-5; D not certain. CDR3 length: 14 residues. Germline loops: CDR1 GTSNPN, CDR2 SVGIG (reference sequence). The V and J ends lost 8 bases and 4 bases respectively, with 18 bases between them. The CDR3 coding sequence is TGTGCCAGCAAAGGAGACGGCGGGAATCAGCCCCAGCATTTT. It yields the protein CASKGDGGNQPQHF.

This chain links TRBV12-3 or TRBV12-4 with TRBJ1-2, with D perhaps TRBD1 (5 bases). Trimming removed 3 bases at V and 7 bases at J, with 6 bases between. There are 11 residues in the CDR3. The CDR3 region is CASSFGGGYTF. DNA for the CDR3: TGTGCCAGCAGTTTCGGGGGTGGCTACACCTTC.

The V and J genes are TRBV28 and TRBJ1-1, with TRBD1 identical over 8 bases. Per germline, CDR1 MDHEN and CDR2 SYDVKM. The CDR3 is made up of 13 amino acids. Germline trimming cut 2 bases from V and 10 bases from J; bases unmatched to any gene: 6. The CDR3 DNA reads TGTGCCAGCAGTTTAACGACAGGGGTTGCAGCTTTCTTT. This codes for CASSLTTGVAAFF.

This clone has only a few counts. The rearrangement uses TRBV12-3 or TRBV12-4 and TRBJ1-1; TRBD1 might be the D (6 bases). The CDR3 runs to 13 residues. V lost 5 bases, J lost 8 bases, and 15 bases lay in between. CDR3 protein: CASSPLSGAEAFF. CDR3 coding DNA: TGTGCCAGCAGTCCGCTCTCAGGGGCCGAAGCTTTCTTT.

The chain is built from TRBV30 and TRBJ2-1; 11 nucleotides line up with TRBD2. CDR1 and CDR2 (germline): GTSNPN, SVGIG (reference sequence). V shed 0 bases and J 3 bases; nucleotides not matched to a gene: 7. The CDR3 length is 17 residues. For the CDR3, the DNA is TGTGCCTGGAGTGTGGAACTTACTAGCGGGGGCTACAATGAGCAGTTCTTC. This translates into CAWSVELTSGGYNEQFF.